Here is one T cell receptor (beta chain) with its context. Compared with germline, one end of the junction differs, possibly owing to a read error. The record originates from a study of blood T cell repertoires in COVID-19. Profiling relied on immunoSEQ multiplex PCR, and the TCRdb table lists in-frame clones only, not all of them. Of under 75,000 clones listed, 80% were seen once; the top ten hold approximately 18%. The germline V gene has CDR1 LGHNA and CDR2 YSLEER. This CDR3 spans 16 amino acids. This sequence was found in a man aged 70 or older who had recovered from COVID-19. The sample taken for sequencing was peripheral blood. This rearrangement joins TRBV4-3 to TRBJ1-6; D gene unclear. CDR3 sequence: CASSQERAVYTSPLHF. CDR3 DNA: TGCGCCAGCAGCCAAGAGAGGGCAGTGTATACTTCACCCCTCCACTTT.